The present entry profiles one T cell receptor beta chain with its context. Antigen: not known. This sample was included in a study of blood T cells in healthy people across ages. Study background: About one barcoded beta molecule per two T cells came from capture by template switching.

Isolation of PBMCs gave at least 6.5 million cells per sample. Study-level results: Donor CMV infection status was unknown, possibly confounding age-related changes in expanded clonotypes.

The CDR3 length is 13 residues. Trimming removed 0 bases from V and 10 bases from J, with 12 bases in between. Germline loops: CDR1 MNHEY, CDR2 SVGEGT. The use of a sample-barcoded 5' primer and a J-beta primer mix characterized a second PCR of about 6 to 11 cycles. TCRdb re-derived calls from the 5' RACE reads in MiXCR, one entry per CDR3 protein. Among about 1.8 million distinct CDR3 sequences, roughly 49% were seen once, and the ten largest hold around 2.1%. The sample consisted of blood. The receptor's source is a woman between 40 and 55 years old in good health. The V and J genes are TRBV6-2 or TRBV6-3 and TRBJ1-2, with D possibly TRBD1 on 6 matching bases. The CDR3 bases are TGTGCCAGCAGTTACTCAAATCAGGGGAACTACACCTTC. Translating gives CASSYSNQGNYTF.